These 30 T cell receptor beta chains were sequenced from one sample in a study of T cell repertoires in cytomegalovirus infection. TCRdb re-derived calls from the reads in MiXCR, one entry per CDR3 protein. This table holds roughly 280,000 distinct CDR3 sequences, roughly an eighth found once. Material for sequencing was PBMCs. These TCRs come from a human donor in good health (CMV status not recorded). Some clones in this sample may be carry-over from other donors' samples.

This clonotype has just a few counts. The chain recombines TRBV27 with TRBJ1-5; D is ambiguous. The CDR3 extends over 16 amino acids. V was shortened by 5 bases and J by 0 bases, with 14 bases between the two germline ends. CDR1 is MNHEY, CDR2 SMNVEV, per germline (reference sequence). CDR3 nucleotides: TGTGCCAGCAGTGGACGGGCTGGTGGTAGCAATCAGCCCCAGCATTTT. Protein: CASSGRAGGSNQPQHF.

This clonotype was counted at least ten times. The chain carries TRBV7-8 and TRBJ1-1; no clear D gene. Germline CDR1 SGHVS, CDR2 FQNEAQ. With 10 bases removed from V and 4 bases from J, the gap between germline ends came to 16 bases. The CDR3 loop spans 13 amino acids. The CDR3 sequence: CATAVGESTEAFF. The CDR3 DNA reads TGTGCCACGGCTGTTGGGGAGTCCACTGAAGCTTTCTTT.

The rearrangement links TRBV25-1 to TRBJ1-6; D not resolved. The CDR3 is 15 amino acids. The ends were cut back, 3 bases at V and 0 bases at J, with 6 bases in the middle. CDR1 and CDR2 (germline): MGHDK, SYGVNS. This chain's CDR3 is CASSEASSYNSPLHF. In DNA, the CDR3 is TGTGCCAGCAGTGAGGCGAGCTCCTATAATTCACCCCTCCACTTT. The full variable domain, with the rest looked up from reference TRBV25-1 and TRBJ1-6, is EADIYQTPRYLVIGTGKKITLECSQTMGHDKMYWYQQDPGMELHLIHYSYGVNSTEKGDLSSESTVSRIRTEHFPLTLESARPSHTSQYLCASSEASSYNSPLHFGNGTRLTVT.

In regard to this clonotype: This clone may be a read error of a much larger clone one base away. The CDR3 region has the DNA TGTGCCAGCACCCCAGGGTGGGAGCTAACGTCCGAGCAGTACTTC. The encoded protein is CASTPGWELTSEQYF. This chain links TRBV7-2 with TRBJ2-7; D might be TRBD1 or TRBD2, each matching 5 bases. The CDR3 covers 15 residues. Per germline, CDR1 SGHTA and CDR2 FQGNSA. V was shortened by 7 bases and J by 6 bases, with 22 bases between the two germline ends.

Of note for this clonotype: This may be a read error, as it is one base from a much larger clone. V usage is TRBV7-2 and J usage is TRBJ2-2; a weak D match, TRBD2 (5 bases). In germline, CDR1 is SGHTA, CDR2 FQGNSA. CDR3 size: 15 residues. CDR3 residues: CASSPQRLSTGEQFF. CDR3 coding DNA: TGTGCCAGCAGCCCACAGCGACTGAGCACCGGGGAGCAGTTTTTT.

This clonotype appeared many times. The chain links TRBV7-6 to TRBJ2-3, with 7 nucleotides matching TRBD1. CDR1 is SGHVS and CDR2 is FNYEAQ in the germline V gene. There are 14 residues in the CDR3. V lost 1 base to trimming and J lost 10 bases; unmatched junction nucleotides: 8. DNA of the CDR3: TGTGCCAGCAGCTTAGGGGCAGGGGGATATCCGCAGTATTTT. It encodes CASSLGAGGYPQYF.

This clonotype was observed a handful of times. This chain joins TRBV19 and TRBJ2-1, with 11 bases fitting TRBD2. The CDR3 contains 17 residues. Germline V CDR1 and CDR2: LNHDA, SQIVND (reference sequence). Trimming at V came to 4 bases and at J to 4 bases, leaving 9 bases not matched to a gene. The CDR3 loop is CASSKVPGLADYNEQFF. CDR3 in DNA: TGTGCCAGTAGTAAGGTCCCGGGACTAGCGGATTACAATGAGCAGTTCTTC.

V usage is TRBV20-1 and J usage is TRBJ1-1; D possibly corresponds to TRBD1 (5 bases). CDR1 is DFQATT and CDR2 is SNEGSKA in the germline V gene (reference sequence). CDR3 length: 12 amino acids. V lost 5 bases and J lost 8, with 15 bases in between. The CDR3 loop is CSAEQGTQEAFF. The CDR3 bases are TGCAGTGCTGAGCAGGGTACCCAAGAAGCTTTCTTT.

Regarding this clonotype: A much larger clone differs from this one at a single base, so this may be a read error. This chain links TRBV28 with TRBJ1-2; TRBD1 might be the D (5 bases). The CDR3 covers 13 residues. Germline V CDR1 and CDR2: MDHEN, SYDVKM. The CDR3 sequence is CASSPGRQYGFTF. CDR3 nucleotide sequence: TGTGCCAGCAGTCCGGGACGCCAGTATGGCTTCACCTTC.

The sample holds a few counts of this clonotype. The V gene is TRBV7-2, the J gene TRBJ1-4; D is undetermined. CDR3 length equals 15 residues. Trimming stripped 5 bases from V and 0 bases from J, with 10 bases between. CDR1 and CDR2 (germline): SGHTA, FQGNSA. This CDR3 reads CASSIRGTTNEKLFF. The CDR3 region has the DNA TGTGCCAGCAGCATCCGAGGGACAACTAATGAAAAACTGTTTTTT.

This clonotype showed up just a few times. The chain uses TRBV14 and TRBJ2-7, with D possibly matching TRBD2 (5 bases). Germline CDR1 reads SGHDN; CDR2 reads FVKESK. The V gene lost 4 bases and the J gene lost 3 bases, with 16 bases spanning the gap. This CDR3 contains 15 residues. The CDR3 is CASSPGPSPLYEQYF. The CDR3 nucleotides are TGTGCCAGCAGCCCAGGACCTAGCCCCCTCTACGAGCAGTACTTC.

This clonotype was counted many times. The chain carries TRBV7-2 and TRBJ2-3, with a possible D match to TRBD2 (5 bases). Trimming removed 5 bases at V and 9 bases at J, with 12 bases between. This CDR3 region has 12 residues. Germline lookup yields CDR1 SGHTA and CDR2 FQGNSA. In nucleotides, the CDR3 is TGTGCCAGCAGCCACGGGGTTTCCACGCAGTATTTT. As protein: CASSHGVSTQYF.

The table lists this clonotype with a few counts. The J gene is TRBJ2-6, the V gene TRBV9; perhaps D is TRBD1 or TRBD2 (5 bases each). The CDR3 has 16 amino acids. Germline lookup yields CDR1 SGDLS and CDR2 YYNGEE. V lost 3 bases and J 0 bases, leaving 10 bases between the germline ends. CDR3 sequence: CASSGGRTSGANVLTF. Written as DNA, the CDR3 is TGTGCCAGCAGCGGGGGGAGAACCTCTGGGGCCAACGTCCTGACTTTC.

The chain is built from TRBV6-5 and TRBJ1-5; D is undetermined. Per germline, CDR1 MNHEY and CDR2 SVGAGI. CDR3 length: 15 amino acids. Trimming stripped 0 bases from V and 4 bases from J, with 10 bases between. The CDR3 bases are TGTGCCAGCAGTTACTCAGGCACGGGGAATCAGCCCCAGCATTTT. Its protein product is CASSYSGTGNQPQHF.

The chain couples TRBV25-1 to TRBJ1-6; D is uncertain. Germline V lookup: CDR1 MGHDK, CDR2 SYGVNS. The CDR3 is 11 amino acids. V was cut by 7 bases and J by 13 bases, with 11 bases left in between. The CDR3 is CASTQAGPLHF. CDR3 coding DNA: TGTGCCAGCACCCAGGCTGGTCCCCTCCACTTT.

At least ten counts were recorded for this clonotype. The chain recombines TRBV12-3 or TRBV12-4 with TRBJ2-1; 11 nucleotides agree with TRBD1. The V segment lost 5 bases and the J segment 7 bases; nucleotides outside the gene matches: 4. The CDR3 consists of 14 residues. The CDR3 DNA follows: TGTGCCAGCAGTGTGGACAGGGGGCGGAATGAGCAGTTCTTC. Its protein product is CASSVDRGRNEQFF.

This clonotype was recorded at least ten times. DNA of the CDR3: TGTGCCAGCAGCTTAGTTGGGCTAGCGGGGCAAGAGACCCAGTACTTC. It translates to CASSLVGLAGQETQYF. The genes are TRBV7-9 and TRBJ2-5, with TRBD2 identical over 9 bases. The CDR3 has 16 amino acids. The junction had 5 bases not matched to a gene; V was cut back by 1 base and J by 2 bases. Germline CDR1 SEHNR, CDR2 FQNEAQ (reference sequence).

This clonotype was counted between two and nine times. The V gene is TRBV12-3 or TRBV12-4, the J gene TRBJ2-5, with a tentative D call TRBD1 (5 bases). Trimming stripped 4 bases from V and 4 bases from J, with 7 bases between. This CDR3 comprises 12 residues. The CDR3 sequence is CASSYQGETQYF. CDR3 coding DNA: TGTGCCAGCAGTTACCAGGGAGAGACCCAGTACTTC.

A few counts support this clonotype. This chain connects TRBV9 to TRBJ1-2, with D possibly TRBD1 on 5 matching bases. V gave up 4 bases and J gave up 8 bases, with 15 bases separating them. Germline lookup yields CDR1 SGDLS and CDR2 YYNGEE. This CDR3 has 13 amino acids. The CDR3 DNA reads TGTGCCAGCAGCCCCCTGGGGGGGTGGGGCTACACCTTC. Encoded protein: CASSPLGGWGYTF.

This clonotype was seen at least ten times. V and J are TRBV19 and TRBJ2-5; 9 nucleotides agree with TRBD2. J lost 5 bases, V lost 5 bases, and 6 bases had no gene match. Germline-derived CDR1 and CDR2 are LNHDA and SQIVND (reference sequence). The CDR3 runs to 14 residues. CDR3 region: CASSSGTSFETQYF. For the CDR3, the DNA is TGTGCCAGTAGTTCCGGGACTAGCTTTGAGACCCAGTACTTC.

This clonotype was found many times. CDR3 in amino acids: CASTHLETQYF. The CDR3 nucleotides are TGTGCCAGCACCCATCTAGAGACCCAGTACTTC. The rearrangement uses TRBV27 and TRBJ2-5; D not resolved. The V end lost 7 bases, the J end lost 4 bases, and 7 bases lay between the germline ends. Germline V gives CDR1 MNHEY, CDR2 SMNVEV (reference sequence). This CDR3 spans 11 amino acids.

This clonotype showed up many times. This chain uses TRBV6-1 with TRBJ2-1; the D is unclear. Germline lookup yields CDR1 MNHNS and CDR2 SASEGT. Trimming left V 1 base short and J 2 bases short, with 9 bases between. This CDR3 is built from 15 residues. The CDR3: CASSEEYSPYNEQFF. DNA of the CDR3: TGTGCCAGCAGTGAAGAGTACAGCCCCTACAATGAGCAGTTCTTC.

This clonotype appeared many times. The chain recombines TRBV19 with TRBJ2-1; D might be TRBD1 (5 bases). This CDR3 comprises 10 residues. Germline CDR1 LNHDA, CDR2 SQIVND (reference sequence). The CDR3 region has the DNA TGTGTGGGGCCCTACAATGAGCAGTTCTTC. As protein: CVGPYNEQFF.

This clonotype was counted a few times. V gene TRBV12-3 or TRBV12-4 combines with J gene TRBJ1-1, with D unresolved. The V gene lost 7 bases and the J gene lost 0 bases, with 15 bases spanning the gap. The CDR3 runs to 15 residues. CDR3 bases: TGTGCCAGCACCCCCGGGGTTACCATGAACACTGAAGCTTTCTTT. Its translation: CASTPGVTMNTEAFF.

This chain links TRBV5-5 with TRBJ1-5, with D tentatively TRBD1 (5 bases). The CDR3 runs to 14 residues. Per germline, CDR1 SGHKS and CDR2 YYEKEE (reference sequence). V lost 4 bases to trimming and J lost 5 bases, with 13 bases between them. CDR3 loop: CASSDGTDHQPQHF. CDR3 coding DNA: TGTGCCAGCAGCGATGGGACGGATCATCAGCCCCAGCATTTT. Variable domain in full (rest from reference TRBV5-5 and TRBJ1-5): DAGVTQSPTHLIKTRGQQVTLRCSPISGHKSVSWYQQVLGQGPQFIFQYYEKEERGRGNFPDRFSARQFPNYSSELNVNALLLGDSALYLCASSDGTDHQPQHFGDGTRLSIL.

This clonotype was counted only a few times. The V gene is TRBV7-2, the J gene TRBJ2-7, with 7 bases aligning to TRBD1. The CDR3 is made up of 15 amino acids. Germline values: CDR1 SGHTA, CDR2 FQGNSA. V was pared by 0 bases and J by 2 bases, with 4 bases of the junction left unmatched. The CDR3 loop is CASSLAPGQTYEQYF. The CDR3 DNA sequence: TGTGCCAGCAGCTTAGCACCGGGACAGACCTACGAGCAGTACTTC.

This clonotype was recorded at least ten times. The J gene is TRBJ2-7, the V gene TRBV7-9, with D tentatively TRBD1 (6 bases). There are 14 residues in the CDR3. The V end was cut by 3 bases, the J end by 3 bases, with 12 bases between. CDR1 and CDR2 (germline): SEHNR, FQNEAQ (reference sequence). The CDR3 spells CASSFTGTSYEQYF. The CDR3 DNA reads as TGTGCCAGCAGCTTTACCGGGACAAGCTACGAGCAGTACTTC.

The chain uses TRBV13 and TRBJ2-1; TRBD2 matches at 8 bases. This CDR3 contains 18 residues. Germline CDR1 is PRHDT and CDR2 is FYEKMQ (reference sequence). V lost 1 base and J lost 0; bases outside the gene matches: 8. CDR3 DNA: TGTGCCAGCAGCTTAGTAGGCGCGGGGGGTCCCTCCTACAATGAGCAGTTCTTC. Protein sequence: CASSLVGAGGPSYNEQFF. The full variable domain, completed using reference TRBV13 and TRBJ2-1, is AAGVIQSPRHLIKEKRETATLKCYPIPRHDTVYWYQQGPGQDPQFLISFYEKMQSDKGSIPDRFSAQQFSDYHSELNMSSLELGDSALYFCASSLVGAGGPSYNEQFFGPGTRLTVL.

In its sample, this clonotype was seen many times. The CDR3, as DNA: TGTGCCAGCAGCTTAGTGGGCAGGGGGTACGACAATGAGCAGTTCTTC. Residues: CASSLVGRGYDNEQFF. The chain combines TRBV7-2 with TRBJ2-1; 7 bases align to TRBD1. V was clipped by 1 base and J by 5 bases; unmatched bases: 8. The CDR3 contains 16 residues. Germline V gives CDR1 SGHTA, CDR2 FQGNSA.

The chain combines TRBV7-6 with TRBJ1-1; D remains ambiguous. Trimming took off 5 bases at V and 4 bases at J, with 17 bases between the two ends. CDR1 is SGHVS and CDR2 is FNYEAQ in the germline V gene. The CDR3 totals 15 residues. DNA for the CDR3: TGTGCCAGCAGCCCTAATAGGACCGGACGCACTGAAGCTTTCTTT. As protein: CASSPNRTGRTEAFF.